These 30 T cell receptor beta chains share one sample of origin, sequenced in a study of T cell responses to AZD1222 COVID-19 vaccine. Produced via immunoSEQ multiplex PCR; TCRdb's table is partial and in-frame only. The table records some 130,000 clones, approximately 91% of them present only once. The sample consisted of peripheral blood, taken 28 days after the second AZD1222 dose. The receptors shown here come from an adult who received the AZD1222 COVID-19 vaccine.

This chain links TRBV5-1 with TRBJ2-1; 11 positions agree with TRBD2. The length of the CDR3 is 16 residues. CDR1 and CDR2 from the germline V gene are SGHRS and YFSETQ. After removal of 2 bases from V and 8 bases from J, the junction contained 9 bases not matched to a gene. The CDR3 loop is CASSLKASTSGDEQFF. In nucleotides, the CDR3 is TGCGCCAGCAGCTTAAAGGCCTCGACTAGCGGGGATGAGCAGTTCTTC.

The chain carries TRBV20-1 and TRBJ1-3, with TRBD1 as a possible D gene (5 bases). Deletions cut 3 bases from V and 0 bases from J, with 12 bases between. Looked up from germline, CDR1 is DFQATT and CDR2 is SNEGSKA (reference sequence). CDR3 length: 15 residues. The CDR3 here is CSASGAHYSGNTIYF. CDR3 nucleotide sequence: TGCAGTGCTAGTGGGGCGCATTACTCTGGAAACACCATATATTTT.

This chain joins TRBV7-3 and TRBJ2-5; D perhaps matches TRBD1 (6 bases). The CDR3 length is 17 residues. Germline-derived CDR1 and CDR2 are SGHTA and FQGTGA. Trimming took off 3 bases at V and 2 bases at J, with 19 bases between the two ends. For the CDR3, the DNA is TGTGCCAGCAGCTTCCCTCGAAGTGAGGGGACACAAGAGACCCAGTACTTC. Translating gives CASSFPRSEGTQETQYF.

The V gene is TRBV7-2, the J gene TRBJ1-6; D is possibly TRBD1 (5 bases). The germline V gene encodes CDR1 SGHTA and CDR2 FQGNSA. The CDR3 consists of 15 residues. V dropped 2 bases and J dropped 8 bases, with 13 bases sitting between them. CDR3 sequence (DNA): TGTGCCAGCAGCTTAACAGGACATCGGGATTCACCCCTCCACTTT. This translates into CASSLTGHRDSPLHF.

The chain joins TRBV9 to TRBJ1-4; D unclear. The CDR3 runs to 13 residues. Trimming left V 0 bases short and J 5 bases short, with 5 bases between. The germline gives CDR1 SGDLS, CDR2 YYNGEE. DNA of the CDR3: TGTGCCAGCAGCGTAGGAGGGAATGAAAAACTGTTTTTT. Protein product: CASSVGGNEKLFF.

J is TRBJ2-3 and V is TRBV12-5, with TRBD2 matching 13 bases. The length of the CDR3 is 17 residues. With V trimmed by 3 bases and J by 4 bases, 7 bases remained unmatched. Germline CDR1 is LGHNT and CDR2 is FRNRAP. CDR3 DNA sequence: TGTGCTAGTGGTTTAAGGACTAGCGGGAGAGTCGCAGATACGCAGTATTTT. Its translation: CASGLRTSGRVADTQYF.

J is TRBJ1-4 and V is TRBV7-9; 10 bases are a match to TRBD1. The V and J ends lost 10 bases and 6 bases, in that order; junction bases with no gene match: 14. Germline-derived CDR1 and CDR2 are SEHNR and FQNEAQ (reference sequence). CDR3 length: 16 residues. The CDR3 DNA reads as TGTGCCATCACCCAAACCACCGGGACAGGGGATGAAAAACTGTTTTTT. As protein: CAITQTTGTGDEKLFF.

This chain connects TRBV5-1 to TRBJ1-1, with 9 bases lining up with TRBD1. The germline V gene has CDR1 SGHRS and CDR2 YFSETQ. Trimming at V came to 4 bases and at J to 6 bases, leaving 16 bases not matched to a gene. The CDR3 length is 17 residues. This CDR3 reads CASSQPLTGGGRSEAFF. CDR3 DNA sequence: TGCGCCAGCAGCCAACCTCTAACAGGGGGCGGACGATCTGAAGCTTTCTTT.

This chain joins TRBV18 and TRBJ1-4, with D tentatively TRBD1 (6 bases). The CDR3 runs to 15 residues. Germline CDR1 is KGHSH and CDR2 is LQKENI. V dropped 6 bases and J dropped 8 bases, with 19 bases sitting between them. CDR3 region: CASSPGGTRVEKLFF. For the CDR3, the DNA is TGTGCCAGCTCCCCCGGAGGGACAAGGGTAGAAAAACTGTTTTTT.

J is TRBJ2-7 and V is TRBV19, with 9 positions matching TRBD2. V lost 4 bases, J lost 4 bases, and 11 bases stayed unmatched. This CDR3 has 16 residues. The germline V gene has CDR1 LNHDA and CDR2 SQIVND (reference sequence). In DNA, the CDR3 is TGTGCCAGTAGTACCTTAGCGGGAGCCCCCTTTTACGAGCAGTACTTC. Encoded protein: CASSTLAGAPFYEQYF.

The CDR3 here is CASSSWDRANTEAFF. CDR3 sequence (DNA): TGTGCCAGCAGCTCATGGGACAGGGCGAACACTGAAGCTTTCTTT. The V and J genes are TRBV7-9 and TRBJ1-1; TRBD1 matches 9 bases. Looked up from germline, CDR1 is SEHNR and CDR2 is FQNEAQ (reference sequence). V dropped 4 bases and J dropped 1; count of bases not matched to a gene: 4. The CDR3 runs to 15 residues.

This clone showed up just once. CDR3 residues: CASSSERNRVPHGYTF. The CDR3 coding sequence is TGCGCCAGCAGCTCAGAGCGAAACCGGGTCCCACATGGCTACACCTTC. The genes are TRBV5-1 and TRBJ1-2; D unclear. The CDR3 extends over 16 amino acids. The V end was cut by 3 bases, the J end by 6 bases, with 21 bases between. Looked up from germline, CDR1 is SGHRS and CDR2 is YFSETQ.

J is TRBJ1-3 and V is TRBV19; 7 bases agree with TRBD1. Germline CDR1 LNHDA, CDR2 SQIVND (reference sequence). Trimming removed 6 bases from V and 5 bases from J; junction bases left unmatched: 7. The CDR3 is made up of 14 amino acids. The CDR3 protein is CASSPGQRRNTIYF. CDR3 DNA: TGTGCCAGTAGCCCGGGACAGAGAAGAAACACCATATATTTT.

This sequence joins TRBV19 and TRBJ2-7, with D unclear. The CDR3 totals 14 residues. The germline V gene encodes CDR1 LNHDA and CDR2 SQIVND (reference sequence). The ends were cut back, 4 bases at V and 0 bases at J, with 10 bases in the middle. The CDR3 region has the DNA TGTGCCAGTAGTAGCCTCCAGAGCTCCTACGAGCAGTACTTC. Translating gives CASSSLQSSYEQYF.

This clone appeared a few times. The J gene is TRBJ1-1, the V gene TRBV6-5; 7 bases match TRBD1. Germline V gene sequence: CDR1 MNHEY, CDR2 SVGAGI. This CDR3 comprises 12 residues. The V and J ends lost 5 bases and 7 bases, in that order; junction bases with no gene match: 4. The CDR3 sequence: CASSLTGIEAFF. The DNA of the CDR3 is TGTGCCAGCAGTCTGACAGGGATTGAAGCTTTCTTT.

The chain joins TRBV28 to TRBJ1-5, with unresolved D. The length of the CDR3 is 16 residues. Trimming removed 3 bases from V and 0 bases from J, with 12 bases in between. CDR1 is MDHEN and CDR2 is SYDVKM in the germline V gene. CDR3 nucleotide sequence: TGTGCCAGCAGTTTTCTGGCTGCCCATAGCAATCAGCCCCAGCATTTT. Translating gives CASSFLAAHSNQPQHF.

This rearrangement joins TRBV6-5 to TRBJ1-3; D not certain. Trimming removed 7 bases at V and 3 bases at J, with 4 bases between. Germline-derived CDR1 and CDR2 are MNHEY and SVGAGI. This CDR3 has 11 amino acids. CDR3 sequence: CASTFGNTIYF. CDR3 nucleotide sequence: TGTGCCAGCACCTTTGGAAACACCATATATTTT.

The chain recombines TRBV10-3 with TRBJ2-7; 7 nucleotides match TRBD2. V gave up 10 bases and J gave up 5 bases; unmatched junction bases: 11. This CDR3 is built from 13 residues. Germline V gives CDR1 ENHRY, CDR2 SYGVKD. The CDR3 DNA follows: TGTGCCACCTCTGGCGGGGGTGAGGACGAGCAGTACTTC. Translated, it gives CATSGGGEDEQYF.

The V and J genes are TRBV29-1 and TRBJ1-4, with a possible D match to TRBD1 (5 bases). The CDR3 extends over 13 amino acids. From germline, CDR1 is SQVTM and CDR2 ANQGSEA. The V gene lost 7 bases and the J gene lost 8 bases, with 17 bases spanning the gap. CDR3 coding DNA: TGCAGCGGTTCGGGTCAAGAGGGGGAAAAACTGTTTTTT. Its protein product is CSGSGQEGEKLFF.

V is TRBV6-2 or TRBV6-3 and J is TRBJ2-7, with D possibly being TRBD1 (5 bases). This CDR3 comprises 14 residues. CDR1 is MNHEY, CDR2 SVGEGT, per germline. V lost 0 bases and J lost 6, with 12 bases in between. The CDR3 sequence: CASSYSRQGIEQYF. In DNA form, the CDR3 reads TGTGCCAGCAGTTACTCCCGGCAGGGTATCGAGCAGTACTTC.

This clone was counted once. J is TRBJ1-1 and V is TRBV6-2 or TRBV6-3, with D possibly matching TRBD1 (6 bases). The CDR3 has 12 residues. Germline values: CDR1 MNHEY, CDR2 SVGEGT. The ends were cut back, 1 base at V and 10 bases at J, with 10 bases in the middle. The CDR3 protein is CASSYWTEGAFF. The DNA for the CDR3 is TGTGCCAGCAGTTACTGGACAGAAGGAGCTTTCTTT.

This chain links TRBV9 with TRBJ2-7, with D perhaps being TRBD1 or TRBD2 (6 bases each). Deletions cut 0 bases from V and 3 bases from J, with 16 bases between. The length of the CDR3 is 16 residues. The germline CDR1 and CDR2 sequences are SGDLS and YYNGEE. CDR3 in DNA: TGTGCCAGCAGCGTAGCTTCGGGGGCAGCGAACTACGAGCAGTACTTC. Protein: CASSVASGAANYEQYF.

Here the CDR3 DNA reads TGCGCCAGCAGCTTGGATTCATTCACTTTGCAAGAGACCCAGTACTTC. As protein: CASSLDSFTLQETQYF. This sequence joins TRBV5-1 and TRBJ2-5; D not certain. The germline V gene encodes CDR1 SGHRS and CDR2 YFSETQ. The CDR3 extends over 16 amino acids. V was clipped by 0 bases and J by 2 bases, with 14 bases between them.

This chain uses TRBV2 with TRBJ2-3; TRBD2 matches 7 bases. V was pared by 3 bases and J by 3 bases, with 9 bases of the junction left unmatched. The CDR3 extends over 16 amino acids. CDR1 and CDR2 (germline): SNHLY, FYNNEI. CDR3 loop: CASSDGAGVRTDTQYF. In DNA, the CDR3 is TGTGCCAGCAGTGATGGTGCGGGAGTAAGGACAGATACGCAGTATTTT.

The V and J genes are TRBV6-5 and TRBJ2-5; D is perhaps TRBD1 (6 bases). Trimming removed 6 bases from V and 5 bases from J, with 19 bases in between. The CDR3 consists of 15 residues. Germline CDR1 and CDR2: MNHEY and SVGAGI. CDR3 nucleotides: TGTGCCAGCAGAACCTCACAGGGAAATTCGGAGACCCAGTACTTC. Its protein is CASRTSQGNSETQYF.

Worth noting for this clone: An end of the junction differs from the germline gene, which may be a read error. This chain joins TRBV9 and TRBJ2-1; 7 nucleotides line up with TRBD2. CDR3 size: 15 residues. Germline CDR1 is SGDLS and CDR2 is YYNGEE. The CDR3 loop is CASSLIAGSDNEQFF. Here the CDR3 DNA reads TGTGCCAGCAGCCTTATAGCGGGCTCCGACAATGAGCAGTTCTTC.

The gene calls are TRBV7-3 and TRBJ1-2, with D maybe TRBD1 (5 bases). CDR1 and CDR2 from the germline V gene are SGHTA and FQGTGA. Trimming stripped 4 bases from V and 4 bases from J, with 16 bases between. This CDR3 contains 15 residues. CDR3 sequence (DNA): TGTGCCAGCAGCTCATTGGGGGGGAGATTCTATGGCTACACCTTC. This encodes CASSSLGGRFYGYTF.

Of note for this clone: The same CDR3 arises from other DNA sequences in this sample as well. The gene calls are TRBV18 and TRBJ1-2; possible D gene TRBD1, 6 bases. The germline CDR1 and CDR2 sequences are KGHSH and LQKENI. Trimming took 3 bases from V and 5 from J, leaving 13 bases between them. The CDR3 loop spans 14 amino acids. The chain's CDR3 is CASSPVRGGYGYTF. DNA of the CDR3: TGTGCCAGCTCACCCGTGAGGGGGGGGTATGGCTACACCTTC.

The chain joins TRBV28 to TRBJ1-5; 7 positions match TRBD1. Losses at the gene ends were 7 bases for V and 4 bases for J; bases not matched to a gene: 4. This CDR3 has 13 residues. Germline CDR1 and CDR2: MDHEN and SYDVKM. CDR3 DNA: TGTGCCAGCATTGGACAGGTGAATCAGCCCCAGCATTTT. It yields the protein CASIGQVNQPQHF.

The chain couples TRBV7-9 to TRBJ1-5; 8 bases are a match to TRBD1. The V gene end was trimmed by 5 bases and the J gene end by 7 bases; junction bases not matched to a gene: 13. Germline values: CDR1 SEHNR, CDR2 FQNEAQ (reference sequence). CDR3 length: 16 amino acids. The CDR3 is CASSPTGQGFIQPQHF. CDR3 sequence (DNA): TGTGCCAGCAGCCCGACCGGACAGGGATTCATCCAGCCCCAGCATTTT.